The present TCR beta chain was sequenced within a study of blood T cells in healthy people across ages. Whole-study findings and limits: Donor CMV infection status was unknown, possibly confounding age-related changes in expanded clonotypes. Percentage of naive T cells showed a strong correlation with TCR beta diversity. PBMCs went unsorted, and a conclusive naive versus antigen-experienced comparison was therefore prevented.

In terms of origin and age, donors were healthy Caucasian individuals from Russia aged about 6 to 95. Points on this clonotype: Its antigen is undetermined.

The CDR3 consists of 14 residues. Trimming stripped 3 bases from V and 0 bases from J, with 12 bases between. Looked up from germline, CDR1 is DFQATT and CDR2 is SNEGSKA (reference sequence). Using a J-beta primer mix together with a sample-barcoded 5' primer, a second PCR was run for about 6 to 11 cycles. Via MiXCR, TCRdb re-called the 5' RACE reads, giving one row per CDR3 protein. The sample shows over 1.5 million distinct CDR3 sequences, approximately 50% of them seen only once. V and J are TRBV20-1 and TRBJ2-7; D is possibly TRBD1 (5 bases). This clonotype was obtained from a woman aged 40 to 49 in good health. Sequencing used blood. The DNA of the CDR3 is TGCAGTGCTAGGAACAGGTTGAGCTCCTACGAGCAGTACTTC. This gives the protein CSARNRLSSYEQYF.